The 15 T cell receptor beta chains given below trace back to one sample, sequenced in a study of T cell responses to AZD1222 COVID-19 vaccine. Assay used: immunoSEQ multiplex PCR; TCRdb lists only in-frame clones, some missing. The table records some 150,000 clones, 85% to 90% of them present only once. The sample was peripheral blood, taken on day 0 of AZD1222 vaccination. The receptors were gathered from an adult in good health.

The table lists this clone with a few counts. The chain employs TRBV5-1 and TRBJ1-1; the D is unclear. Trimming removed 4 bases from V and 8 bases from J, with 18 bases in between. This CDR3 contains 14 residues. Germline-derived CDR1 and CDR2 are SGHRS and YFSETQ. The CDR3 DNA reads TGCGCCAGCAGCCAAATCGACTCGGGAATGGAAGCTTTCTTT. The encoded protein is CASSQIDSGMEAFF.

The rearrangement links TRBV19 to TRBJ2-2, with 8 bases matching TRBD1. The germline V gene encodes CDR1 LNHDA and CDR2 SQIVND (reference sequence). CDR3 length equals 15 residues. Trimming took 4 bases from V and 6 from J; bases not matched to a gene: 7. CDR3 region: CASSTAGQASGELFF. As DNA, the CDR3 is TGTGCCAGTAGTACCGCGGGACAGGCCTCCGGGGAGCTGTTTTTT. Full variable domain (rest looked up from reference TRBV19 and TRBJ2-2): DGGITQSPKYLFRKEGQNVTLSCEQNLNHDAMYWYRQDPGQGLRLIYYSQIVNDFQKGDIAEGYSVSREKKESFPLTVTSAQKNPTAFYLCASSTAGQASGELFFGEGSRLTVL.

The rearrangement joins TRBV2 to TRBJ2-1; D ambiguous. With 0 bases removed from V and 7 bases from J, the gap between germline ends came to 16 bases. CDR1 and CDR2 from the germline V gene are SNHLY and FYNNEI. CDR3 size: 16 residues. CDR3 coding DNA: TGTGCCAGCAGTGAAGCGGGCAACTGGGATAGGAATGAGCAGTTCTTC. The encoded protein is CASSEAGNWDRNEQFF.

Within the sample, this clone is medium-sized. The rearrangement joins TRBV11-1 to TRBJ2-1; D tentatively fits TRBD1 or TRBD2 (5 bases each). CDR3 length equals 14 residues. CDR1 SGHAT and CDR2 FQDESV come from the germline V gene (reference sequence). The germline V and J ends were trimmed by 2 bases and 8 bases, with 13 bases remaining between them. In DNA, the CDR3 is TGTGCCAGCAGCTTAAGAGCGGACAACGATGAGCAGTTCTTC. Translating it yields CASSLRADNDEQFF.

This clone was seen a handful of times. This chain links TRBV19 with TRBJ1-5; D is ambiguous. Trimming took 10 bases from V and 2 from J, leaving 24 bases between them. Germline values: CDR1 LNHDA, CDR2 SQIVND (reference sequence). The CDR3 totals 17 residues. The CDR3 is CATRPGGNGRGNQPQHF. As DNA, the CDR3 is TGTGCCACTAGGCCGGGAGGGAATGGTAGGGGCAATCAGCCCCAGCATTTT.

The gene calls are TRBV5-5 and TRBJ1-5; 7 nucleotides match TRBD1. The CDR3 has 14 residues. Germline V gene lookup returns CDR1 SGHKS and CDR2 YYEKEE (reference sequence). The V and J ends lost 5 bases and 2 bases, in that order; junction bases with no gene match: 4. The CDR3 DNA reads as TGTGCCAGCAGTTCAGGGGGGGGCAATCAGCCCCAGCATTTT. Protein product: CASSSGGGNQPQHF.

This chain links TRBV7-3 with TRBJ2-1, with 9 nucleotides matching TRBD2. The J segment lost 5 bases and the V segment lost 5 bases, leaving 13 bases of the junction unmatched. CDR1 and CDR2 (germline): SGHTA, FQGTGA. This CDR3 is 17 amino acids long. As DNA, the CDR3 is TGTGCCAGCAGCGTCAAGACCGCCCTAGCGGGGCACAATGAGCAGTTCTTC. It codes for CASSVKTALAGHNEQFF.

The V call is TRBV19, the J call TRBJ2-5; D is uncertain. This CDR3 region has 13 residues. Germline V CDR1 and CDR2: LNHDA, SQIVND (reference sequence). V shed 5 bases and J shed 2 bases, with 9 bases lying between them. CDR3 region: CASSGNLQETQYF. The CDR3 DNA sequence: TGTGCCAGTAGTGGGAACTTACAAGAGACCCAGTACTTC.

The chain joins TRBV2 to TRBJ1-1, with TRBD1 matching 8 bases. V shed 3 bases, J shed 11 bases, and the junction held 8 bases outside the gene matches. The CDR3 length is 13 residues. Germline values: CDR1 SNHLY, CDR2 FYNNEI. CDR3: CASSDIGQGAAFF. DNA of the CDR3: TGTGCCAGCAGTGATATCGGGCAGGGGGCCGCTTTCTTT.

CDR3 nucleotides: TGTGCCAGCAGCCCGACTAGCGGGGGGCCCCTCGGTGAGCAGTTCTTC. Encoded protein: CASSPTSGGPLGEQFF. The chain is built from TRBV7-3 and TRBJ2-1; 13 nucleotides agree with TRBD2. Germline CDR1 reads SGHTA; CDR2 reads FQGTGA. The ends lost 5 bases at V and 9 bases at J; junction bases unmatched: 10. This CDR3 comprises 16 residues. Based on the CDR3 plus reference TRBV7-3 and TRBJ2-1, the full variable domain is GAGVSQTPSNKVTEKGKYVELRCDPISGHTALYWYRQSLGQGPEFLIYFQGTGAADDSGLPNDRFFAVRPEGSVSTLKIQRTERGDSAVYLCASSPTSGGPLGEQFFGPGTRLTVL.

This rearrangement joins TRBV28 to TRBJ2-7, with unresolved D. V was pared by 4 bases and J by 3 bases, with 4 bases between. Germline CDR1 MDHEN, CDR2 SYDVKM. CDR3 length: 11 amino acids. CDR3 nucleotide sequence: TGTGCCAGCAGTTCCCTCTACGAGCAGTACTTC. It translates to CASSSLYEQYF. The variable domain in full, with the rest retrieved from reference TRBV28 and TRBJ2-7, is DVKVTQSSRYLVKRTGEKVFLECVQDMDHENMFWYRQDPGLGLRLIYFSYDVKMKEKGDIPEGYSVSREKKERFSLILESASTNQTSMYLCASSSLYEQYFGPGTRLTVT.

V usage is TRBV3-1 (or the pseudogene TRBV3-2) and J usage is TRBJ2-3; 8 bases are shared with TRBD1. The trim removed 3 bases at V and 1 base at J, leaving 0 bases unmatched. This CDR3 spans 14 amino acids. Germline CDR1 is LGHDT and CDR2 is YNNKEL (reference sequence). The CDR3 loop reads CASSQTGGTDTQYF. The CDR3 coding sequence is TGTGCCAGCAGCCAGACAGGGGGCACAGATACGCAGTATTTT.

This sequence joins TRBV5-8 and TRBJ1-1; D gene ambiguous. The CDR3 is 14 residues long. Deletions cut 1 base from V and 7 bases from J, with 14 bases between. Per the germline V gene, CDR1 is SGHTS and CDR2 is YDEGEE. This CDR3 is CASSLWLSIGEAFF. CDR3 bases: TGTGCCAGCAGCTTGTGGCTTTCAATTGGTGAAGCTTTCTTT. Complete variable domain (other parts from reference TRBV5-8 and TRBJ1-1): EAGVTQSPTHLIKTRGQQATLRCSPISGHTSVYWYQQALGLGLQFLLWYDEGEERNRGNFPPRFSGRQFPNYSSELNVNALELEDSALYLCASSLWLSIGEAFFGQGTRLTVV.

The rearrangement uses TRBV7-2 and TRBJ1-6; D ambiguous. The CDR3 is 15 residues long. V dropped 1 base and J dropped 8 bases, with 12 bases sitting between them. CDR1 and CDR2 from the germline V gene are SGHTA and FQGNSA. The CDR3 here is CASSLEMGRDSPLHF. CDR3 nucleotide sequence: TGTGCCAGCAGCTTAGAGATGGGAAGGGATTCACCCCTCCACTTT.

Points on this clone: In the same sample, other DNA sequences code for this CDR3. The rearrangement links TRBV11-3 to TRBJ2-5; TRBD2 agrees at 13 bases. With V trimmed by 1 base and J by 2 bases, 1 base remained unmatched. Per the germline V gene, CDR1 is SGHNT and CDR2 is YENEEA. This CDR3 comprises 16 residues. The CDR3, as DNA: TGTGCCAGCAGCTTAGGACTAGCGGGGGGACAAGAGACCCAGTACTTC. This encodes CASSLGLAGGQETQYF.